Below, 10 T cell receptor beta chains from the same sample are listed, as sequenced in a study of blood T cell repertoires in COVID-19. Some clones are missing from TCRdb's copy, which holds only in-frame ones; the method was immunoSEQ multiplex PCR. The sample comprises about 160,000 clones, more than 75% of which are singletons, and approximately 6% rests with the top ten. Sequenced: PBMCs or T cells enriched from blood (not recorded which). These receptor sequences come from a man aged 40-50 years who had recovered from COVID-19.

The chain is built from TRBV7-9 and TRBJ2-4, with D perhaps matching TRBD1 (5 bases). Germline values: CDR1 SEHNR, CDR2 FQNEAQ (reference sequence). V shed 4 bases and J shed 6 bases, with 13 bases lying between them. The CDR3 loop spans 14 amino acids. The chain's CDR3 is CASSSRVSGNIQYF. The CDR3 DNA follows: TGTGCCAGCAGCTCCAGGGTCTCGGGAAACATTCAGTACTTC.

CDR3 sequence: CASSIGAGEYQPQHF. The CDR3 bases are TGTGCCAGCAGCATAGGCGCAGGGGAGTATCAGCCCCAGCATTTT. The chain has TRBV21-1 and TRBJ1-5; the D call of TRBD1 is as the table states it, not checked on the DNA. TRBV21-1 is tagged as a pseudogene. This CDR3 has 15 amino acids.

This clone has more than one count but fewer than ten. The chain has TRBV18 and TRBJ1-5, with 8 bases aligning to TRBD1. The V and J ends lost 0 bases and 6 bases, in that order; junction bases with no gene match: 10. In germline, CDR1 is KGHSH, CDR2 LQKENI. The CDR3 length is 17 residues. CDR3 loop: CASSPPQEQGAFQPQHF. In nucleotides, the CDR3 is TGTGCCAGCTCACCACCACAGGAGCAGGGGGCGTTTCAGCCCCAGCATTTT.

The chain recombines TRBV4-2 with TRBJ1-1, with D unresolved. This CDR3 contains 14 residues. The germline V and J ends were trimmed by 2 bases and 1 base, with 8 bases remaining between them. In germline, CDR1 is LGHNA, CDR2 YNFKEQ. The CDR3 loop is CASSQLTTNTEAFF. CDR3 coding DNA: TGTGCCAGCAGCCAATTGACAACGAACACTGAAGCTTTCTTT.

This chain joins TRBV6-1 and TRBJ1-5; perhaps TRBD1 as D (5 bases). Germline CDR1 is MNHNS and CDR2 is SASEGT. This CDR3 spans 15 amino acids. The V end was cut by 1 base, the J end by 9 bases, with 16 bases between. CDR3 protein: CASSEEARQGGPQHF. For the CDR3, the DNA is TGTGCCAGCAGTGAAGAGGCGAGGCAGGGAGGGCCCCAGCATTTT.

The chain combines TRBV7-3 with TRBJ2-1, with D possibly matching TRBD2 (6 bases). CDR1 is SGHTA, CDR2 FQGTGA, per germline. Trimming pared 2 bases from V and 7 bases from J, leaving 12 bases between. This CDR3 is built from 14 residues. For the CDR3, the DNA is TGTGCCAGCAGCTTAGGAGGGTTGGGAAATGAGCAGTTCTTC. Its translation: CASSLGGLGNEQFF.

This clone has just one count. The chain employs TRBV5-1 and TRBJ1-2, with 7 bases matching TRBD1. V lost 1 base to trimming and J lost 6 bases; unmatched junction nucleotides: 9. CDR1 is SGHRS and CDR2 is YFSETQ in the germline V gene. The CDR3 loop spans 15 amino acids. CDR3: CASSLRQGRGDGYTF. CDR3 in DNA: TGCGCCAGCAGCTTGAGACAGGGAAGGGGTGATGGCTACACCTTC.

The chain is built from TRBV5-1 and TRBJ1-1, with D possibly being TRBD1 (6 bases). The CDR3 covers 13 residues. V was shortened by 5 bases and J by 2 bases, with 10 bases between the two germline ends. Germline V CDR1 and CDR2: SGHRS, YFSETQ. The CDR3 DNA reads as TGCGCCAGCAGGCTCAGGGGCAACACTGAAGCTTTCTTT. It translates to CASRLRGNTEAFF.

This clone showed up just once. V and J are TRBV4-2 and TRBJ2-5, with unresolved D. Per the germline V gene, CDR1 is LGHNA and CDR2 is YNFKEQ. This CDR3 region has 15 residues. The germline V and J ends were trimmed by 4 bases and 1 base, with 13 bases remaining between them. The CDR3 is CASSPRHDSQETQYF. For the CDR3, the DNA is TGTGCCAGCAGCCCTAGGCACGATTCCCAAGAGACCCAGTACTTC.

This clone was observed a single time. The V gene is TRBV7-6, the J gene TRBJ1-5, with D uncertain. The germline V gene encodes CDR1 SGHVS and CDR2 FNYEAQ. The CDR3 length is 15 residues. V lost 2 bases, J lost 5 bases, and 13 bases lay in between. The CDR3 sequence is CASSLRAGLHQPQHF. The CDR3 bases are TGTGCCAGCAGCTTAAGGGCCGGACTCCATCAGCCCCAGCATTTT.